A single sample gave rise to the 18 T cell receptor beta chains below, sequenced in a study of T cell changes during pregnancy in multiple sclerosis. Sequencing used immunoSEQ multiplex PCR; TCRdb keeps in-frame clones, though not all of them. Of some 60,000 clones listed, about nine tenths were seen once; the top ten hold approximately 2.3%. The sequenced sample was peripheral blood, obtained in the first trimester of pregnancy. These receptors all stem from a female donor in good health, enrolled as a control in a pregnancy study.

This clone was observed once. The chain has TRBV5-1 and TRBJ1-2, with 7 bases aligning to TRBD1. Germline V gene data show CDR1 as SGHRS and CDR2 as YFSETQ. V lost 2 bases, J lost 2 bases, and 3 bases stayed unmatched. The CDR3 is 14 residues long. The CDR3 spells CASSLKTGNYGYTF. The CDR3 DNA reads TGCGCCAGCAGCTTAAAGACAGGGAACTATGGCTACACCTTC.

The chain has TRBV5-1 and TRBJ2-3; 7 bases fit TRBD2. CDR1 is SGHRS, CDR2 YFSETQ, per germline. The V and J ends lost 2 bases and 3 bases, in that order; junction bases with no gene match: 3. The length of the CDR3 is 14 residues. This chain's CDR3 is CASSFLAETDTQYF. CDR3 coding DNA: TGCGCCAGCAGCTTCCTAGCGGAAACAGATACGCAGTATTTT.

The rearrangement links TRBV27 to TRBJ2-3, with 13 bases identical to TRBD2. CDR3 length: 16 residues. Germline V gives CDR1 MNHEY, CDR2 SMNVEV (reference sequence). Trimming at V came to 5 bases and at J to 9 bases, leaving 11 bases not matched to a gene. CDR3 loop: CASSLILAGGVDTQYF. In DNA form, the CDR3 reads TGTGCCAGCAGTCTCATACTAGCGGGAGGGGTTGACACGCAGTATTTT.

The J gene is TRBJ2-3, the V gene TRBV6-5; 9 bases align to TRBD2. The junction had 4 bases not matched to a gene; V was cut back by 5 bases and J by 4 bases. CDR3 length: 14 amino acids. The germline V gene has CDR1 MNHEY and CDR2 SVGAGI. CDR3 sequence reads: CASSPGLASDTQYF. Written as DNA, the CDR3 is TGTGCCAGCAGTCCGGGACTAGCTTCAGATACGCAGTATTTT.

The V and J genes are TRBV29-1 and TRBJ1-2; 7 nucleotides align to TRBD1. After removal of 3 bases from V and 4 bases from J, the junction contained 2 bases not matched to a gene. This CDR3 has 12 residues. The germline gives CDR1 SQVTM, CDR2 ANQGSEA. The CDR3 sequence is CSVETGTYGYTF. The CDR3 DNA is TGCAGCGTTGAGACAGGGACCTATGGCTACACCTTC. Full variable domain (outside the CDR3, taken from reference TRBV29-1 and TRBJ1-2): SAVISQKPSRDICQRGTSLTIQCQVDSQVTMMFWYRQQPGQSLTLIATANQGSEATYESGFVIDKFPISRPNLTFSTLTVSNMSPEDSSIYLCSVETGTYGYTFGSGTRLTVV.

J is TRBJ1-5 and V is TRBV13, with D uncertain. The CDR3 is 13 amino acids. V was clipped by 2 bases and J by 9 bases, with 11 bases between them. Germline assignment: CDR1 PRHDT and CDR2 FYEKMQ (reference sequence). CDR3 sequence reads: CASSLTVRGPQHF. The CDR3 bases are TGTGCCAGCAGCTTAACCGTGCGGGGGCCCCAGCATTTT.

CDR3 amino acids: CASSAPGTGGEQYF. CDR3 nucleotides: TGTGCCAGCAGCGCCCCCGGGACAGGAGGCGAGCAGTACTTC. The chain recombines TRBV7-2 with TRBJ2-7, with 8 bases fitting TRBD1. Germline V gene lookup returns CDR1 SGHTA and CDR2 FQGNSA. The V and J ends lost 5 bases and 6 bases, in that order; junction bases with no gene match: 9. This CDR3 spans 14 amino acids.

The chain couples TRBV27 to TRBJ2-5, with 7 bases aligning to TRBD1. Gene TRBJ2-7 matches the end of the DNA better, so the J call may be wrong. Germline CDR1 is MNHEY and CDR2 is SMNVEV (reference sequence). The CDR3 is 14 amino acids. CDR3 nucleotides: TGTGCCAGCAGTCTCCCGGGACAGTCTTACGAGCAGTACTTC. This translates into CASSLPGQSYEQYF.

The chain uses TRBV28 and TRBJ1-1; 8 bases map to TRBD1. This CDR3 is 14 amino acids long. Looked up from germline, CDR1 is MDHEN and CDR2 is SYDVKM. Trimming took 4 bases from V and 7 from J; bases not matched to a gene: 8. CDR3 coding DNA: TGTGCCAGCAGTTCTGGACAGGGAAGGGGTGAAGCTTTCTTT. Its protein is CASSSGQGRGEAFF. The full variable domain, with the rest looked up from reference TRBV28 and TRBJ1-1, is DVKVTQSSRYLVKRTGEKVFLECVQDMDHENMFWYRQDPGLGLRLIYFSYDVKMKEKGDIPEGYSVSREKKERFSLILESASTNQTSMYLCASSSGQGRGEAFFGQGTRLTVV.

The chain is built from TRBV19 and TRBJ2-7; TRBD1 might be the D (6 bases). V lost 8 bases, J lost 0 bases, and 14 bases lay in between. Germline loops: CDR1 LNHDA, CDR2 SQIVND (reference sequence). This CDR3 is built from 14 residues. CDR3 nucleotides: TGTGCCAGTGGACAGTATCTGAGCTCCTACGAGCAGTACTTC. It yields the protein CASGQYLSSYEQYF.

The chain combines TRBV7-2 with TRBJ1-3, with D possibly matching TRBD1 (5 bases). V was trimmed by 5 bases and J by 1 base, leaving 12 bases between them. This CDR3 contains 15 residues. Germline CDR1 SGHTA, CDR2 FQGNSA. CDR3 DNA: TGTGCCAGCAGCAATTCCGGGGGGTCTGGAAACACCATATATTTT. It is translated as CASSNSGGSGNTIYF.

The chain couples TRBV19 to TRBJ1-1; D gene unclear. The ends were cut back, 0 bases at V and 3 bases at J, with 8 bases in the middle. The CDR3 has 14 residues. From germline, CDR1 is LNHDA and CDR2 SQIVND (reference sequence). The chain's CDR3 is CASSIEVGDTEAFF. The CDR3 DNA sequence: TGTGCCAGTAGTATAGAGGTGGGCGACACTGAAGCTTTCTTT. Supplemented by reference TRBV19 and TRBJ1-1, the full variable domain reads DGGITQSPKYLFRKEGQNVTLSCEQNLNHDAMYWYRQDPGQGLRLIYYSQIVNDFQKGDIAEGYSVSREKKESFPLTVTSAQKNPTAFYLCASSIEVGDTEAFFGQGTRLTVV.

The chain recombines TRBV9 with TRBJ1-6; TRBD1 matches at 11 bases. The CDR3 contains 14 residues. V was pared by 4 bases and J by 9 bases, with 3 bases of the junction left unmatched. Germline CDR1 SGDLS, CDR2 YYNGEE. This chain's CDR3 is CASSPGTGGSPLHF. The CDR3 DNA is TGTGCCAGCAGCCCCGGGACAGGGGGTTCACCCCTCCACTTT.

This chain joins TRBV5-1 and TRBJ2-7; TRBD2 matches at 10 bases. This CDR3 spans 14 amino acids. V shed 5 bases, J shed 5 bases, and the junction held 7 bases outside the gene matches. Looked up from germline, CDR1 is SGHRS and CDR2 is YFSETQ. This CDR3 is CASRDSGGLDEQYF. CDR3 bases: TGCGCCAGCAGAGATAGCGGGGGGCTCGACGAGCAGTACTTC.

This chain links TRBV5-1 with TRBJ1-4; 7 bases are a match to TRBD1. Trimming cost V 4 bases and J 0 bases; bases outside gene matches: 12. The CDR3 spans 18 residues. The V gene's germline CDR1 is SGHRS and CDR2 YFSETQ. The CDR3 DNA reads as TGCGCCAGCAGCCCACGCCGGGACAGCGTTGCAACTAATGAAAAACTGTTTTTT. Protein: CASSPRRDSVATNEKLFF.

The CDR3 nucleotides read TGTGCCAGCGCCCCGGCAGGGTCCCCTGAAGCTTTCTTT. Amino acid sequence: CASAPAGSPEAFF. The chain recombines TRBV4-2 with TRBJ1-1, with D maybe TRBD1 (5 bases). V lost 8 bases, J lost 6 bases, and 16 bases lay in between. CDR1 is LGHNA, CDR2 YNFKEQ, per germline. The CDR3 contains 13 residues.

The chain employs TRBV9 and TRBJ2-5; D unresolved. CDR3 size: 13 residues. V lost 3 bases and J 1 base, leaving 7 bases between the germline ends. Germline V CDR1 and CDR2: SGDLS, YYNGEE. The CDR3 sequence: CASSAASQETQYF. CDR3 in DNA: TGTGCCAGCAGCGCAGCGTCCCAAGAGACCCAGTACTTC.

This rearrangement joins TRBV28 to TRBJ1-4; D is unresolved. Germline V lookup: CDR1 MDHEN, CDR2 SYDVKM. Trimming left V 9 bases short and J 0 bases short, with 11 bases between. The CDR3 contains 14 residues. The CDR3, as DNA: TGTGCCAGTCGACATCCTTCAACTAATGAAAAACTGTTTTTT. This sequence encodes CASRHPSTNEKLFF.